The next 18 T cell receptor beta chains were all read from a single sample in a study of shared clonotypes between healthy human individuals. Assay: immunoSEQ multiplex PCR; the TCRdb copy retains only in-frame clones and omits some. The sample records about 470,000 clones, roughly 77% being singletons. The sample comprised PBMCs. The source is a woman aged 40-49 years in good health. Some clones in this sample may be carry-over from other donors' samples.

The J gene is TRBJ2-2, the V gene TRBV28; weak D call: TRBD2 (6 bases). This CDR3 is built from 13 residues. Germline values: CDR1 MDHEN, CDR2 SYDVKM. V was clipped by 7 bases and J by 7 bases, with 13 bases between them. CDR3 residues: CASKVAGFGELFF. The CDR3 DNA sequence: TGTGCCAGCAAGGTTGCGGGGTTCGGGGAGCTGTTTTTT.

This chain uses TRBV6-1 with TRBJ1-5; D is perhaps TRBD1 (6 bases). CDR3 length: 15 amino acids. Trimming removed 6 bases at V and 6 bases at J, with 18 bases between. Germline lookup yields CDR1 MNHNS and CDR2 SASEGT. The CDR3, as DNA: TGTGCCAGCAGGGACAGCCTGGGGGGGAGTCAGCCCCAGCATTTT. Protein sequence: CASRDSLGGSQPQHF.

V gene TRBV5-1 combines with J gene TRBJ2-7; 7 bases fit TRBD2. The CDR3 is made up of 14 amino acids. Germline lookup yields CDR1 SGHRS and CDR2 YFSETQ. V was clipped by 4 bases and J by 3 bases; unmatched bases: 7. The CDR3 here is CASSPSGKNYEQYF. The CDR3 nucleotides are TGCGCCAGCAGCCCCAGCGGGAAGAACTACGAGCAGTACTTC.

The CDR3 loop reads CASSLGTGGYNEQFF. The CDR3, as DNA: TGTGCCAGCAGCTTGGGGACAGGGGGGTACAATGAGCAGTTCTTC. The rearrangement uses TRBV5-6 and TRBJ2-1; 10 nucleotides line up with TRBD1. This CDR3 is 15 amino acids long. Germline V lookup: CDR1 SGHDT, CDR2 YYEEEE. After removal of 0 bases from V and 4 bases from J, the junction contained 1 base not matched to a gene.

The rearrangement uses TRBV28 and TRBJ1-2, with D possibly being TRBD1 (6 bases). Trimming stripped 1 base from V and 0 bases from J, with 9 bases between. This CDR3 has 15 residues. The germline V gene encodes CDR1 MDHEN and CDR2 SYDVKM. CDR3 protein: CASSLSGHTNYGYTF. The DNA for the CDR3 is TGTGCCAGCAGTTTATCGGGACATACTAACTATGGCTACACCTTC.

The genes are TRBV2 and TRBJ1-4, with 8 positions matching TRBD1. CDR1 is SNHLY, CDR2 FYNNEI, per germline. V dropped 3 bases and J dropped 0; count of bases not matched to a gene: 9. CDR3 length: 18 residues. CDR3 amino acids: CASSDRGLVFATNEKLFF. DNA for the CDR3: TGTGCCAGCAGTGACAGGGGGCTTGTGTTTGCAACTAATGAAAAACTGTTTTTT.

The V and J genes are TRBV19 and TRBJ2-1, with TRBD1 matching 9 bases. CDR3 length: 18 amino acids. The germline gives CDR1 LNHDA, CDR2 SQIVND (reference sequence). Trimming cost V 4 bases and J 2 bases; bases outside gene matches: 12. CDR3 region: CASSKQGAQGSPYNEQFF. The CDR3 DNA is TGTGCCAGTAGTAAACAGGGGGCCCAGGGTTCCCCCTACAATGAGCAGTTCTTC.

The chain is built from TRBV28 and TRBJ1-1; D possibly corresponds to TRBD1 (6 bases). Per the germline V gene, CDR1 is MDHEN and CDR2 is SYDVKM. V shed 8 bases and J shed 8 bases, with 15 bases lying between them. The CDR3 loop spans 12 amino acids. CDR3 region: CASLGAPPEAFF. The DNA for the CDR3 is TGTGCCAGCCTGGGGGCGCCCCCAGAAGCTTTCTTT. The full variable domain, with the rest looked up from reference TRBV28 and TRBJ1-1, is DVKVTQSSRYLVKRTGEKVFLECVQDMDHENMFWYRQDPGLGLRLIYFSYDVKMKEKGDIPEGYSVSREKKERFSLILESASTNQTSMYLCASLGAPPEAFFGQGTRLTVV.

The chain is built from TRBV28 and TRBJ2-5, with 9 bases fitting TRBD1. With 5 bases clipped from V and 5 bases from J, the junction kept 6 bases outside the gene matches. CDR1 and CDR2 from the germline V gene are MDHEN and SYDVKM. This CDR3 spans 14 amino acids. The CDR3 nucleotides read TGTGCCAGCAGTGGGACAGGGACATGGGAGACCCAGTACTTC. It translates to CASSGTGTWETQYF.

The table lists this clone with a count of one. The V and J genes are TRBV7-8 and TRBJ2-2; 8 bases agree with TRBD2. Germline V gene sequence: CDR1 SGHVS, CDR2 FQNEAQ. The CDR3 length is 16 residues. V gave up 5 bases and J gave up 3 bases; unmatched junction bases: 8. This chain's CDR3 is CASSQLVLADTGELFF. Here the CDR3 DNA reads TGTGCCAGCAGCCAGCTTGTACTAGCGGACACCGGGGAGCTGTTTTTT.

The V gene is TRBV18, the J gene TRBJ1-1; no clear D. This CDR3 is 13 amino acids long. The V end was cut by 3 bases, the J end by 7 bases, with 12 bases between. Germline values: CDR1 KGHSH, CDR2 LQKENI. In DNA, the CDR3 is TGTGCCAGCTCACCTAACAGTTGGGGTGAAGCTTTCTTT. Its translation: CASSPNSWGEAFF. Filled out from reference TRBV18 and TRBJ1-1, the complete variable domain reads NAGVMQNPRHLVRRRGQEARLRCSPMKGHSHVYWYRQLPEEGLKFMVYLQKENIIDESGMPKERFSAEFPKEGPSILRIQQVVRGDSAAYFCASSPNSWGEAFFGQGTRLTVV.

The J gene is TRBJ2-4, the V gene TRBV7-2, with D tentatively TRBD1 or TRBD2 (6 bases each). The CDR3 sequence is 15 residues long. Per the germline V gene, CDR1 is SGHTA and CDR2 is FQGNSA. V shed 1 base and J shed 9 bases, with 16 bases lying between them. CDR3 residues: CASSLGGRTEGIQYF. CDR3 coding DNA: TGTGCCAGCAGCTTAGGGGGGAGGACAGAGGGCATTCAGTACTTC. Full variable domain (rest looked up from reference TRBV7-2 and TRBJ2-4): GAGVSQSPSNKVTEKGKDVELRCDPISGHTALYWYRQSLGQGLEFLIYFQGNSAPDKSGLPSDRFSAERTGGSVSTLTIQRTQQEDSAVYLCASSLGGRTEGIQYFGAGTRLSVL.

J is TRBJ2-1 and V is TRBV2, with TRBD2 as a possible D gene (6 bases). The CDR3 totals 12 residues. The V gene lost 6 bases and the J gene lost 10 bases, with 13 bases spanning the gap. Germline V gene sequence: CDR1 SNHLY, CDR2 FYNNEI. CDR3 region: CASRRLEGEQFF. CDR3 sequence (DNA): TGTGCCAGCAGGAGACTAGAGGGCGAGCAGTTCTTC.

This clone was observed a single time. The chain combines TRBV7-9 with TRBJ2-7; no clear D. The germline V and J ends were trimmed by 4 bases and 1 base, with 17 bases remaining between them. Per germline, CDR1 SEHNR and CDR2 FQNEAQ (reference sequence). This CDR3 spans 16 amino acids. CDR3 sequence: CASSSFTPTSSYEQYF. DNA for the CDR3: TGTGCCAGCAGCTCCTTCACCCCCACCTCTTCCTACGAGCAGTACTTC.

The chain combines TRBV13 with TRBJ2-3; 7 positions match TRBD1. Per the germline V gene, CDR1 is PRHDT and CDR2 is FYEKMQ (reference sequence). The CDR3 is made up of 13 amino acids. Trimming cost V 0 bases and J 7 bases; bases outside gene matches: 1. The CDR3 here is CASSLGDRNTQYF. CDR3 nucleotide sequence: TGTGCCAGCAGCTTAGGGGACAGGAATACGCAGTATTTT. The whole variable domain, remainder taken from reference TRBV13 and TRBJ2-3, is AAGVIQSPRHLIKEKRETATLKCYPIPRHDTVYWYQQGPGQDPQFLISFYEKMQSDKGSIPDRFSAQQFSDYHSELNMSSLELGDSALYFCASSLGDRNTQYFGPGTRLTVL.

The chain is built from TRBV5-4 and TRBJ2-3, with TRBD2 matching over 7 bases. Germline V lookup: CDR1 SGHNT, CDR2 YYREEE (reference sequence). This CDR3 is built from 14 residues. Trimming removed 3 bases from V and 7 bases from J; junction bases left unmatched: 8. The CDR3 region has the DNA TGTGCCAGCAGCTCCAGGACTAGTTCGAATACGCAGTATTTT. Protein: CASSSRTSSNTQYF.

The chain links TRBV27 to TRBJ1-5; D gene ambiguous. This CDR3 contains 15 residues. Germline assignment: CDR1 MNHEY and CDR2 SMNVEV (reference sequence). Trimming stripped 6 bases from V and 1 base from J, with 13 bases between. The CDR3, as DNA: TGTGCCAGCAGAGGTGGACGGCGGAGCAATCAGCCCCAGCATTTT. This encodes CASRGGRRSNQPQHF.

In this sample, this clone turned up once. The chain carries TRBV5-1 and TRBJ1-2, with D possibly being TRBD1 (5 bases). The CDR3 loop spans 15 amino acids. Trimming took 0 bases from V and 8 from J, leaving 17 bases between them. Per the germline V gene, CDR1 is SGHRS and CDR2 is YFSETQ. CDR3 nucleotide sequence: TGCGCCAGCAGCTTGGCCGTAAACTCTCAGGGAGGCTACACCTTC. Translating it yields CASSLAVNSQGGYTF.